This TCR beta chain derives from a study of T cell responses to AZD1222 COVID-19 vaccine. Study results and caveats: The study reported that nearly half of spike-specific TCRs target unmutated variant regions. After two AZD1222 doses, spike-specific TCR breadth and depth rose versus day 0. White British people made up most donors, females outnumbered males, and clonal diversity was possibly underestimated. At 160-218 and 743-854, vaccine-associated CD4 TCRs were dominant, and they spanned spike.

A remark on this clone: The antigen is not known.

The data were produced by immunoSEQ multiplex PCR, yet TCRdb's version contains in-frame clones alone and is incomplete. The table records about 130,000 clones, 75% to 90% of them present only once. There are 16 residues in the CDR3. Trimming removed 1 base from V and 0 bases from J, with 10 bases in between. Germline V CDR1 and CDR2: SEHNR, FQNEAQ (reference sequence). The specimen comprised peripheral blood, sampled 28 days after the second AZD1222 dose. The chain couples TRBV7-9 to TRBJ1-3, with D uncertain. This clonotype was obtained from an adult who received the AZD1222 COVID-19 vaccine. CDR3 protein: CASSLEGRSSGNTIYF. The DNA of the CDR3 is TGTGCCAGCAGCTTAGAGGGCCGGAGCTCTGGAAACACCATATATTTT.